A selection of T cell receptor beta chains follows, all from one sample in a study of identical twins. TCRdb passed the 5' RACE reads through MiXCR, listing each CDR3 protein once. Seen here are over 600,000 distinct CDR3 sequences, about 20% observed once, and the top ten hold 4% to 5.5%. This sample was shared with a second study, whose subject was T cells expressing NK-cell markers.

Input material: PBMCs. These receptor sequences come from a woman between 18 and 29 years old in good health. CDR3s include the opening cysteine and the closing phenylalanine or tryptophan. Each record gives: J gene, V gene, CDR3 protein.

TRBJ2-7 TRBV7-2 CASSLGKGSEQYF
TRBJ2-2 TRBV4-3 CASSPQGRGELFF
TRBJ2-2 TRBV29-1 CSVDRADTGELFF
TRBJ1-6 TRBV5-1 CASSPHGDNSPLHF
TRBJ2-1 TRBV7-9 CASSFTGALYNEQFF
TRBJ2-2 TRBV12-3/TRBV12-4 CASSSTLGELFF
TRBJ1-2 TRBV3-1 CASSQDGTGHNYGYTF
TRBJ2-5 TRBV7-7 CASSPLGTSAQTQYF
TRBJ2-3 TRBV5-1 CASSFTPGLAGPDTQYF
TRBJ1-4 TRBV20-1 CSAPQQGLEKLFF
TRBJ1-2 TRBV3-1 CASSLLRGDRGYTF
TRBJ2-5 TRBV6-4 CASSDPLMLSETQYF
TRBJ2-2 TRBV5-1 CASSGTANTGELFF
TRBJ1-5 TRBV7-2 CASSPDRDRQPQHF
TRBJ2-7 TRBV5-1 CASSLDRQSYEQYF
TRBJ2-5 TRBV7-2 CASSFGWGETQYF
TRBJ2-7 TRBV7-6 CASSLVPLRSGSSYEQYF
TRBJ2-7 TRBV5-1 CASSLDRGVYEQYF
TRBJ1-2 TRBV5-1 CASSTITGGHGYTF
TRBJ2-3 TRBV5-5 CASSLDRLADTQYF
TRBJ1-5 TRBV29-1 CSVRQSGNQPQHF
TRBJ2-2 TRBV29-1 CSVAQGGKGELFF
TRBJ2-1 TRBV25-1 CASSELERQFF
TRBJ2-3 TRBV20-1 CSARLTEGSDTQYF
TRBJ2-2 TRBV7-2 CASSQHAAAGELFF
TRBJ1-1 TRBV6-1 CASRPRQGRNTEAFF
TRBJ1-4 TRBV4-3 CASSRGRQGMGEKLFF
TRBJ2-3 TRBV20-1 CSAREAFSTDTQYF
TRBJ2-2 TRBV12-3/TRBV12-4 CASSLVEESGELFF
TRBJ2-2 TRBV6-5 CASSSGLVDAGELFF
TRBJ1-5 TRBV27 CASSRQGYQPQHF
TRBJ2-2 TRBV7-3 CASSFVGGDTGELFF
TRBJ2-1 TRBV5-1 CASSFHGQGIYNEQFF
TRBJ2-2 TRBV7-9 CASSIQGAGELFF
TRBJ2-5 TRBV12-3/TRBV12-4 CATALLGAQYF
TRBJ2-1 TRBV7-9 CAGSHDRVPHNEQFF
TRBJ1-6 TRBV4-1 CASSHQLYNSPLHF
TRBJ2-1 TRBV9 CASSPVHF
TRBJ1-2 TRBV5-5 CASSLQGDEYGYTF
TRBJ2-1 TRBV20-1 CSASPGSVDEQFF
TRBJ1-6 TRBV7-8 CASSHEMGYSPLHF
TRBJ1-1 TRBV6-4 CASSDSRGEAFF
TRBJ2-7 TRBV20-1 CSASASASSYEQYF
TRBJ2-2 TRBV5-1 CASSRDRGRLGELFF
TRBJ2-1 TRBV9 CASGEGSSYNEQFF
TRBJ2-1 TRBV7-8 CASSFKAGDTLEQFF
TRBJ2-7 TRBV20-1 CSAPDLAGEQYEQYF
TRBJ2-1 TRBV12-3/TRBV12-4 CASSTKRGSYEQFF
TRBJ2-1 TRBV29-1 CSVLRVTGHEQFF
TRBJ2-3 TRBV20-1 CSPGGWVDTQYF
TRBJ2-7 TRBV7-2 CASSWGKDGTYEQYF